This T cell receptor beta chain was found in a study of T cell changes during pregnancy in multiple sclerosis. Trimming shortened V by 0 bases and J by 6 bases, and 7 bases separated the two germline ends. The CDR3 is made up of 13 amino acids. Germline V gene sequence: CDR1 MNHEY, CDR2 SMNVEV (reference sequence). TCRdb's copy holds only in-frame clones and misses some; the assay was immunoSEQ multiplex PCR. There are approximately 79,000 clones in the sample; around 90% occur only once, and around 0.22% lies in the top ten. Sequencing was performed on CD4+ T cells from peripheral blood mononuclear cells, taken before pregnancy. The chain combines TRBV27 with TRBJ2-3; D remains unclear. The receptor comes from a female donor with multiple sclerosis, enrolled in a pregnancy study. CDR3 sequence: CASSLSAWDTQYF. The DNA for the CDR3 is TGTGCCAGCAGTTTATCGGCATGGGATACGCAGTATTTT.